This T cell receptor beta chain was recovered during a study of untreated major depressive disorder (dated by TCRdb to between 2018 and 2020). At the level of the whole study: A cross-sectional case-control design was used to compare T cell phenotype and TCR repertoire between antidepressant-free major depressive disorder patients and individually matched non-depressed controls. Differences in Vbeta 5.1, Vbeta 11 and Vbeta 22 usage observed by flow cytometry in the whole cohort were followed up by sequencing. Here is what the overall study found, with its caveats: The sequencing comparisons used one-tailed planned tests on only three preselected Vbeta families. The top five TRBV05-01 clones in every sequenced subject were all private clones. Strict matching and exclusion criteria produced a comparatively small study sample, limiting generalizability of findings. Higher TRBV05-01 (Vbeta 5.1) usage among CD4+ T cells of depressed patients compared with controls was confirmed by sequencing, with p = 0.040 in a one-tailed test. In the sequencing data, TRBV25-01 and TRBV02-01 usage matched the flow-cytometry pattern without reaching statistical significance.

A remark on this clone: It lacks a known antigen. It has no much larger one-base neighbor in the sample; base qualities were not kept.

The Qiagen DNeasy Blood and Tissue Kit was used to extract total genomic DNA from purified CD4+ T cells. Amplification and sequencing of the TCRbeta CDR3 region, as defined according to IMGT, were carried out with immunoSEQ immunosequencing protocols. On the authors' methods: The immunoSEQ service preprocessed the raw sequence data to correct PCR and sequencing errors. The sequence data were loaded into the immunoSEQ Analyzer and then analyzed further using VDJtools v1.0.7. Patient-control differences were tested with the paired Wilcoxon signed-rank test. This immuneACCESS table, as held by TCRdb, lists in-frame sequences with V and J called but not all clones. Of the missing ones, under half trace to an unresolved V gene in checked studies; the others have no known cause. D and trimming come from the DNA, and the V and J calls and clone size come from that table. The sample contains fewer than 30,000 clones, approximately 90% of them found a single time. The top ten clones comprise around 0.7% of the sample.

V and J are trimmed by 1 base and 2 bases, and the gene matches miss 1 base of the junction. CDR1 and CDR2, looked up from the germline V gene, are LGHNA and YSLEER. From the cysteine up to the phenylalanine, the CDR3 has a length of 15 residues. Only the CDR3 region is kept as DNA, spanning 45 bases read in frame from base 1. Each depressed patient was matched pairwise with a non-depressed control on sex, age, current smoking status and body mass index. Every participant was of European descent. Patients had a DSM-IV diagnosis of major depressive disorder with a Hamilton Rating Scale for Depression score of at least 18. No psychiatric medication, including antidepressants, had been taken by patients for at least 8 weeks before enrollment. Among patients, depression severity was moderate to severe. Major medical conditions, Axis I/II comorbidities, regular medication or illicit drug use, and drinking over 100 g alcohol a week were all grounds for excluding any participant. Roughly 30 ml of peripheral blood was collected from each participant into EDTA tubes. Using the BD IMag Human CD4 T Lymphocyte Enrichment Set, CD4+ T cells were purified from thawed PBMCs via magnetic negative selection. Flow cytometry confirmed that the CD4+ enrichment method typically gave approximately 95% purity. A subgroup of several case-control pairs, chosen blind to the chemokine receptor expression and flow-cytometric repertoire skewing results, underwent TCRbeta sequencing. Every blood sample was taken in the morning at 8:00 a.m., and Ficoll-Hypaque gradient centrifugation was used to isolate PBMCs. PBMCs were cryopreserved by gradual cooling to -80°C and stored in liquid nitrogen until assayed.

Sequences were obtained from CD4+ T cells from PBMCs. Recombination connected TRBV4-3 to TRBJ2-5; a stretch of 10 junction bases matches TRBD2. The clonotype originates from a woman in her 30s with major depressive disorder. The DNA sequence is given as TGCGCCAGCAGCCAAGTTAGCGGGAGGCAAGAGACCCAGTACTTC. This is translated as CASSQVSGRQETQYF.